A selection of T cell receptor beta chains follows, all from one sample in a study of blood T cells in healthy people across ages. TCRdb used MiXCR to reprocess the 5' RACE reads, holding one entry per CDR3 protein. The table lists about 1.6 million distinct CDR3 sequences, approximately 32% of them singletons. Material for sequencing was blood. These receptors all come from a young woman in good health. Both conserved end residues are part of each CDR3. The D gene is left open where the match is weak. Clone size is shown for a subset of rows, as once, few, many or a class of expanded clone.

J gene	D gene	V gene	clone size	CDR3 protein	CDR3 DNA
TRBJ2-3	TRBD2	TRBV7-8	-	CASSLVASGRNTDTQYF	TGTGCCAGCAGCTTAGTGGCTAGCGGGCGGAACACAGATACGCAGTATTTT
TRBJ1-5	TRBD1	TRBV20-1	-	CSAPGQGDQPQHF	TGCAGTGCCCCGGGACAGGGGGATCAGCCCCAGCATTTT
TRBJ2-5	TRBD2	TRBV7-2	-	CASEYLWAGGRETQYF	TGTGCCAGCGAATATCTGTGGGCGGGGGGCCGAGAGACCCAGTACTTC
TRBJ2-5	-	TRBV28	few	CASRPLGNQETQYF	TGTGCCAGCAGGCCTCTAGGGAACCAAGAGACCCAGTACTTC
TRBJ2-7	TRBD2	TRBV6-5	-	CASSYYAPGKRGTYEQYF	TGTGCCAGCAGTTACTACGCCCCGGGGAAGCGGGGGACCTACGAGCAGTACTTC
TRBJ1-5	-	TRBV12-3/TRBV12-4	few	CASTQTGLVHQPQHF	TGTGCCAGCACCCAGACAGGTCTGGTTCATCAGCCCCAGCATTTT
TRBJ2-7	TRBD1	TRBV10-3	many	CAISTGDDHEQYF	TGTGCCATCAGCACAGGGGACGACCACGAGCAGTACTTC
TRBJ2-7	-	TRBV30	-	CAWRTGPYEQYF	TGTGCCTGGAGAACAGGCCCCTACGAGCAGTACTTC
TRBJ2-3	-	TRBV27	-	CASKGVPSTDTQYF	TGTGCCAGTAAAGGAGTCCCTAGCACAGATACGCAGTATTTT
TRBJ2-5	TRBD1	TRBV12-3/TRBV12-4	-	CASSPHRTGRETQYF	TGTGCCAGCAGTCCCCATCGGACAGGGAGAGAGACCCAGTACTTC
TRBJ2-5	-	TRBV12-3/TRBV12-4	few	CASSLARNLAEQYF	TGTGCCAGCAGTTTAGCGCGAAATCTGGCGGAGCAGTACTTC
TRBJ1-1	-	TRBV9	-	CASSVQPLNTEAFF	TGTGCCAGCAGCGTACAGCCGTTGAACACTGAAGCTTTCTTT
TRBJ2-1	-	TRBV9	-	CASSVDWLVNNEQFF	TGTGCCAGCAGCGTAGATTGGCTAGTTAACAATGAGCAGTTCTTC
TRBJ2-1	TRBD2	TRBV5-1	-	CASSWDPGLAGVNEQFF	TGCGCCAGCAGCTGGGACCCGGGACTAGCGGGAGTGAATGAGCAGTTCTTC
TRBJ2-7	-	TRBV20-1	few	CSARDLSENYEQYF	TGCAGTGCTAGAGACCTTAGCGAGAATTACGAGCAGTACTTC
TRBJ2-3	-	TRBV6-5	-	CASSYAPVGTFSADTQYF	TGTGCCAGCAGTTACGCCCCGGTGGGGACCTTCTCGGCGGATACGCAGTATTTT
TRBJ2-7	TRBD1	TRBV20-1	-	CSAEGDREDEQYF	TGCAGTGCTGAGGGGGACAGGGAGGACGAGCAGTACTTC
TRBJ2-7	-	TRBV3-1	-	CASSQDLQGPWEQYF	TGTGCCAGCAGCCAAGATTTGCAGGGCCCTTGGGAGCAGTACTTC
TRBJ2-1	-	TRBV2	-	CASSGVLNEQFF	TGTGCCAGCAGTGGGGTTTTGAATGAGCAGTTCTTC
TRBJ2-5	-	TRBV7-9	-	CASGPRQQETQYF	TGTGCCAGCGGCCCCCGACAGCAAGAGACCCAGTACTTC
TRBJ1-6	-	TRBV6-4	few	CASSDWPNSPLHF	TGTGCCAGCAGTGACTGGCCTAATTCACCCCTCCACTTT
TRBJ2-3	-	TRBV9	many	CASSYPEGSTDTQYF	TGTGCCAGCAGCTACCCCGAGGGGAGCACAGATACGCAGTATTTT
TRBJ2-1	TRBD2	TRBV10-3	-	CAISESSGGVYNEQFF	TGTGCCATCAGTGAGTCAAGCGGGGGGGTATACAATGAGCAGTTCTTC
TRBJ2-5	TRBD2	TRBV6-1	-	CASMRISGGARETQYF	TGTGCCAGCATGAGGATTAGCGGGGGGGCGAGGGAGACCCAGTACTTC
TRBJ2-3	-	TRBV7-9	once	CASSLARDSEGTDTQYF	TGTGCCAGCAGCTTAGCCCGGGACTCGGAGGGTACAGATACGCAGTATTTT
TRBJ2-6	-	TRBV30	-	CAWSGVSGANVLTF	TGTGCCTGGAGTGGGGTTTCTGGGGCCAACGTCCTGACTTTC
TRBJ2-4	-	TRBV2	-	CASSEAGSRLLAKNIQYF	TGTGCCAGCAGTGAAGCGGGCAGTCGCCTTCTAGCCAAAAACATTCAGTACTTC
TRBJ2-7	-	TRBV28	few	CATNQGSLYEQYF	TGTGCCACTAACCAGGGGTCTCTTTACGAGCAGTACTTC
TRBJ2-7	-	TRBV12-3/TRBV12-4	many	CASSPWGYEQYF	TGTGCCAGCAGCCCATGGGGCTACGAGCAGTACTTC
TRBJ2-1	-	TRBV7-8	once	CASSLVGMGMNVQFF	TGTGCCAGCAGCTTAGTGGGGATGGGTATGAATGTGCAGTTCTTC
TRBJ2-7	TRBD2	TRBV7-2	-	CASSFGGGAGNEQYF	TGTGCCAGCAGCTTCGGCGGGGGGGCAGGCAATGAGCAGTACTTC
TRBJ1-4	TRBD1	TRBV9	-	CASSVGGTEPEELFF	TGTGCCAGCAGCGTAGGGGGGACAGAACCTGAAGAACTGTTTTTT
TRBJ1-4	-	TRBV2	-	CASRRTGVFREKLFF	TGTGCCAGCAGAAGAACGGGGGTATTCAGGGAAAAACTGTTTTTT